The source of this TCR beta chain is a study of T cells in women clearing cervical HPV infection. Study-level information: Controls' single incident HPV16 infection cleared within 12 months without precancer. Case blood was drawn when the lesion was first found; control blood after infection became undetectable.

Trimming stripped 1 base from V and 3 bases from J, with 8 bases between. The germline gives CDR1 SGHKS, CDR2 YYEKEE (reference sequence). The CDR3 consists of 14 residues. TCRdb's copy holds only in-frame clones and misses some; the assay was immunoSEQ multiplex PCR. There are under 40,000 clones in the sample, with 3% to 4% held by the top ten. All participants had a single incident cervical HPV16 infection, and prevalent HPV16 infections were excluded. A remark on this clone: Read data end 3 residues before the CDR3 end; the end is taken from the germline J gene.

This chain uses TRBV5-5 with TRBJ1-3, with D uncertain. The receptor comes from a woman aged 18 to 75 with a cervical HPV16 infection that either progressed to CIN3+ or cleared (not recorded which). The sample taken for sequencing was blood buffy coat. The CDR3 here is CASSLPVSGNTIYF. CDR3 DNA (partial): TGTGCCAGCAGCTTGCCGGTTAGTGGAAACACC.